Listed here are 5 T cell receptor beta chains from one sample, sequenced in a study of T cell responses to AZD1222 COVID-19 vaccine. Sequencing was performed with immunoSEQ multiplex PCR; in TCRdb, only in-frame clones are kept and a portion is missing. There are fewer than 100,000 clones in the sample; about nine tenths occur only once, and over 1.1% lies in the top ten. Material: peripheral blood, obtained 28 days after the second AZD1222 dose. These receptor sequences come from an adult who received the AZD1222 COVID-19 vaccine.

CDR3 nucleotides: TGTGCCAGCAGCCGGACGGAAGGGGTACACGAGCAGTACTTC. Translation: CASSRTEGVHEQYF. The chain is built from TRBV5-5 and TRBJ2-7; TRBD1 might be the D (5 bases). The V end was cut by 4 bases, the J end by 5 bases, with 16 bases between. This CDR3 has 14 residues. Germline V CDR1 and CDR2: SGHKS, YYEKEE (reference sequence). Full variable domain (rest looked up from reference TRBV5-5 and TRBJ2-7): DAGVTQSPTHLIKTRGQQVTLRCSPISGHKSVSWYQQVLGQGPQFIFQYYEKEERGRGNFPDRFSARQFPNYSSELNVNALLLGDSALYLCASSRTEGVHEQYFGPGTRLTVT.

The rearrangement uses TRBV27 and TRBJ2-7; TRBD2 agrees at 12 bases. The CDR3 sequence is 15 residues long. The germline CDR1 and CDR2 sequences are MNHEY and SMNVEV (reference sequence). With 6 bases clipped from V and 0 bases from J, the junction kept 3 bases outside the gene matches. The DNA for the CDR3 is TGTGCCAGCAGCGGACTAGCGGGGAACTCCTACGAGCAGTACTTC. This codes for CASSGLAGNSYEQYF.

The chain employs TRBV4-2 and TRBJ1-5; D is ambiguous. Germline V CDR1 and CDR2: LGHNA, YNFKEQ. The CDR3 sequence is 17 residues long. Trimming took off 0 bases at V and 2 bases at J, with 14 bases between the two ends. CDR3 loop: CASSQDLFRWGNQPQHF. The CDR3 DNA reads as TGTGCCAGCAGCCAAGATTTATTCCGTTGGGGCAATCAGCCCCAGCATTTT.

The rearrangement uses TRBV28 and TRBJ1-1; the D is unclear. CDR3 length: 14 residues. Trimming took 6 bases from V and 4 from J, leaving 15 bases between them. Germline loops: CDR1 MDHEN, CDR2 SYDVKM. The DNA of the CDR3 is TGTGCCAGCAGAGCCGGTGGTTCGGGCACTGAAGCTTTCTTT. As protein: CASRAGGSGTEAFF.

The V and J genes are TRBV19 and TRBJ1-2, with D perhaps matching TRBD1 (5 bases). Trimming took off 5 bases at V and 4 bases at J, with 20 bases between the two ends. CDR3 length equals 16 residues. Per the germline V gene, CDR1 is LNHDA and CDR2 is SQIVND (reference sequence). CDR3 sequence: CASSFDGPRGGYGYTF. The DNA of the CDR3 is TGTGCCAGTAGTTTCGACGGGCCTCGGGGGGGCTATGGCTACACCTTC. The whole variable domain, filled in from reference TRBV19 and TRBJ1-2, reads DGGITQSPKYLFRKEGQNVTLSCEQNLNHDAMYWYRQDPGQGLRLIYYSQIVNDFQKGDIAEGYSVSREKKESFPLTVTSAQKNPTAFYLCASSFDGPRGGYGYTFGSGTRLTVV.